One TCR beta chain is described in this entry. CDR1 is SGHRS, CDR2 YFSETQ, per germline. The CDR3 is 14 residues long. V was shortened by 2 bases and J by 5 bases, with 13 bases between the two germline ends. The data were obtained in a study of cytomegalovirus exposure and HLA in healthy donors. Use of 60 Vbeta and 13 Jbeta primers characterized the PCR. Produced via immunoSEQ multiplex PCR; TCRdb's table is partial and in-frame only. This table holds about 160,000 clones, 80% found once. Sequenced material: PBMCs. This rearrangement joins TRBV5-1 to TRBJ1-1; D is possibly TRBD1 (5 bases). The TCR comes from a man aged 25-40 years in good health and CMV-seronegative. The CDR3 region is CASSLSTGQTEAFF. CDR3 DNA sequence: TGCGCCAGCAGCTTATCCACAGGACAAACTGAAGCTTTCTTT.